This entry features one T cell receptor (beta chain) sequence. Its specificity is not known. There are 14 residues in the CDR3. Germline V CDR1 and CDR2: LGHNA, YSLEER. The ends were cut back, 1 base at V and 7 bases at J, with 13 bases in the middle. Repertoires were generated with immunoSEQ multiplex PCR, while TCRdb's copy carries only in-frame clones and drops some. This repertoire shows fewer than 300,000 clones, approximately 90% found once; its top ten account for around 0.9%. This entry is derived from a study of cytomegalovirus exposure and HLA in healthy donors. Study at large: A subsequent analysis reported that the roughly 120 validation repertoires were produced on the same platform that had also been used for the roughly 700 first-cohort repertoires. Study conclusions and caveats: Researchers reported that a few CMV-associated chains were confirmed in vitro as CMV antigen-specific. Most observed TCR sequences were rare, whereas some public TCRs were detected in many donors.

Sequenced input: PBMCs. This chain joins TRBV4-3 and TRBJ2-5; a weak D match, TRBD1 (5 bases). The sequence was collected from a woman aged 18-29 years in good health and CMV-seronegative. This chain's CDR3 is CASSQVTGPGTQYF. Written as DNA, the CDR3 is TGCGCCAGCAGCCAAGTCACAGGCCCGGGGACCCAGTACTTC.